This TCR beta chain emerged from a study of human T cells and chemical hapten exposure. TCRdb reprocessed the RACE reads via MiXCR and lists one record per CDR3 protein. The sample holds over 70,000 distinct CDR3 sequences, 11% seen once. This clonotype was found a few times. This sample's time point: patch test 3, about 24 weeks after DPC sensitization. Treatment noted: therapeutic diphenylcyclopropenone sensitization with weekly scalp DPC. The V and J ends lost 6 bases and 4 bases, in that order; junction bases with no gene match: 6. The CDR3 sequence is 14 residues long. The germline CDR1 and CDR2 sequences are MNHNY and SVGAGI (reference sequence).

The chain is built from TRBV6-6 and TRBJ1-5; 7 bases are a match to TRBD1. The receptor was derived from a woman aged 25 to 45 with alopecia areata. Some clones in this sample may be carry-over from other donors' samples. Sample: whole blood, taken in connection with sensitization to the hapten diphenylcyclopropenone (DPC). As DNA, the CDR3 is TGTGCCAGCAGGGAAGACAGGGCTAATCAGCCCCAGCATTTT. Translated, it gives CASREDRANQPQHF.